The 14 T cell receptor beta chains listed next were all sequenced from one sample in a study of graft-versus-host responses after intestinal transplantation. Profiled with immunoSEQ multiplex PCR; TCRdb holds only in-frame clones, not every one. This sample has approximately 85,000 clones, with roughly 90% found just once. The antigens these receptors bind are not known. Sequenced material: unstimulated CD8+ T cells sorted from spleen or lymph node cells, taken before transplant. These receptors all come from a human donor who was the organ donor for an intestinal transplant.

This chain links TRBV6-6 with TRBJ2-1; D uncertain. CDR3 length equals 10 residues. V shed 11 bases and J shed 9 bases, with 11 bases lying between them. Germline-derived CDR1 and CDR2 are MNHNY and SVGAGI (reference sequence). The CDR3 is CACGGIEQFF. For the CDR3, the DNA is TGTGCCTGCGGTGGTATTGAGCAGTTCTTC.

This chain joins TRBV6-4 and TRBJ2-2; D remains unclear. The CDR3 has 13 residues. The V gene's germline CDR1 is MRHNA and CDR2 SNTAGT. V was pared by 4 bases and J by 3 bases, with 6 bases between. The CDR3: CASSVSDTGELFF. CDR3 DNA sequence: TGTGCCAGCAGTGTATCCGACACCGGGGAGCTGTTTTTT.

V and J are TRBV5-1 and TRBJ2-1; D gene unclear. CDR3 size: 14 residues. Germline CDR1 and CDR2: SGHRS and YFSETQ. Trimming removed 0 bases at V and 5 bases at J, with 9 bases between. CDR3 sequence (DNA): TGCGCCAGCAGCTTGGTGCAGCCAGACAATGAGCAGTTCTTC. This sequence encodes CASSLVQPDNEQFF.

The CDR3: CASSSAGITEAFF. As DNA, the CDR3 is TGTGCCAGCAGTTCGGCAGGGATCACTGAAGCTTTCTTT. The gene calls are TRBV7-8 and TRBJ1-1; possibly TRBD1 for D (5 bases). Germline V lookup: CDR1 SGHVS, CDR2 FQNEAQ. This CDR3 contains 13 residues. The ends were cut back, 6 bases at V and 4 bases at J, with 12 bases in the middle.

A note on this clone: In the same sample, other DNA sequences code for this CDR3. The rearrangement uses TRBV6-5 and TRBJ2-7; maybe TRBD2 (7 bases). V lost 8 bases and J lost 3, with 17 bases in between. Germline V gene lookup returns CDR1 MNHEY and CDR2 SVGAGI. The CDR3 contains 14 residues. The CDR3 loop reads CASGPGGGGYEQYF. CDR3 sequence (DNA): TGTGCCAGCGGCCCTGGGGGAGGGGGCTACGAGCAGTACTTC.

The chain has TRBV4-1 and TRBJ2-2, with 9 nucleotides matching TRBD1. V shed 3 bases and J 5 bases; nucleotides not matched to a gene: 10. This CDR3 is 17 amino acids long. CDR1 and CDR2 from the germline V gene are MGHRA and YSYEKL. CDR3 nucleotide sequence: TGCGCCAGCAGCCACCTACCGGGACAGGGAATGACCGGGGAGCTGTTTTTT. Amino acids: CASSHLPGQGMTGELFF.

The V and J genes are TRBV4-1 and TRBJ1-1; D not certain. Trimming pared 4 bases from V and 0 bases from J, leaving 9 bases between. CDR1 is MGHRA, CDR2 YSYEKL, per germline. The CDR3 has 14 amino acids. The DNA of the CDR3 is TGCGCCAGCAGCCTTTGGACGTTGAACACTGAAGCTTTCTTT. Translation: CASSLWTLNTEAFF.

The chain uses TRBV7-9 and TRBJ2-1; perhaps TRBD2 as D (6 bases). The CDR3 contains 13 residues. Germline loops: CDR1 SEHNR, CDR2 FQNEAQ (reference sequence). Between the trimmed V and J ends, which lost 1 base and 9 bases, there was a span of 10 bases. The CDR3 is CASSLGRGTEQFF. The CDR3, as DNA: TGTGCCAGCAGCTTAGGTCGGGGGACTGAGCAGTTCTTC.

This clone was recorded once. The CDR3 here is CASSQGQGSNQPQHF. As DNA, the CDR3 is TGTGCCAGCTCACAAGGACAGGGTAGCAATCAGCCCCAGCATTTT. The chain couples TRBV18 to TRBJ1-5; 8 bases match TRBD1. There are 15 residues in the CDR3. Per the germline V gene, CDR1 is KGHSH and CDR2 is LQKENI. V was pared by 4 bases and J by 0 bases, with 2 bases of the junction left unmatched.

The chain couples TRBV4-1 to TRBJ1-1; D possibly corresponds to TRBD1 (6 bases). The CDR3 totals 13 residues. V lost 5 bases, J lost 3 bases, and 10 bases lay in between. Germline V lookup: CDR1 MGHRA, CDR2 YSYEKL. CDR3 sequence: CASSSRQDTEAFF. In DNA form, the CDR3 reads TGCGCCAGCAGCTCCCGACAGGACACTGAAGCTTTCTTT.

The chain carries TRBV2 and TRBJ2-7; 7 bases match TRBD1. CDR1 and CDR2 from the germline V gene are SNHLY and FYNNEI. CDR3 length equals 14 residues. Germline trimming cut 1 base from V and 4 bases from J; bases unmatched to any gene: 4. CDR3 in amino acids: CASSEGTGPYEQYF. The DNA for the CDR3 is TGTGCCAGCAGTGAAGGGACAGGCCCTTACGAGCAGTACTTC.

The chain is built from TRBV19 and TRBJ2-7; 7 bases are shared with TRBD1. J gave up 4 bases and V 8 bases, and 8 bases lay outside the gene matches. Germline loops: CDR1 LNHDA, CDR2 SQIVND (reference sequence). CDR3 length: 13 amino acids. CDR3 amino acids: CASSLTGPYEQYF. As DNA, the CDR3 is TGTGCCAGTTCGCTGACAGGGCCGTACGAGCAGTACTTC.

V usage is TRBV5-1 and J usage is TRBJ2-7, with D perhaps TRBD1 or TRBD2 (5 bases each). V lost 4 bases to trimming and J lost 3 bases, with 17 bases between them. This CDR3 is 15 amino acids long. Per the germline V gene, CDR1 is SGHRS and CDR2 is YFSETQ. This chain's CDR3 is CASSPSRDAGYEQYF. In DNA form, the CDR3 reads TGCGCCAGCAGCCCCTCACGGGACGCCGGCTACGAGCAGTACTTC.

The chain couples TRBV7-8 to TRBJ1-5; the D is unclear. V lost 3 bases and J 3 bases, leaving 9 bases between the germline ends. CDR3 length: 14 amino acids. Germline V lookup: CDR1 SGHVS, CDR2 FQNEAQ. For the CDR3, the DNA is TGTGCCAGCAGCTTGGAGACGAACAATCAGCCCCAGCATTTT. It encodes CASSLETNNQPQHF. The complete variable domain, with remaining parts taken from reference TRBV7-8 and TRBJ1-5, reads GAGVSQSPRYKVAKRGQDVALRCDPISGHVSLFWYQQALGQGPEFLTYFQNEAQLDKSGLPSDRFFAERPEGSVSTLKIQRTQQEDSAVYLCASSLETNNQPQHFGDGTRLSIL.